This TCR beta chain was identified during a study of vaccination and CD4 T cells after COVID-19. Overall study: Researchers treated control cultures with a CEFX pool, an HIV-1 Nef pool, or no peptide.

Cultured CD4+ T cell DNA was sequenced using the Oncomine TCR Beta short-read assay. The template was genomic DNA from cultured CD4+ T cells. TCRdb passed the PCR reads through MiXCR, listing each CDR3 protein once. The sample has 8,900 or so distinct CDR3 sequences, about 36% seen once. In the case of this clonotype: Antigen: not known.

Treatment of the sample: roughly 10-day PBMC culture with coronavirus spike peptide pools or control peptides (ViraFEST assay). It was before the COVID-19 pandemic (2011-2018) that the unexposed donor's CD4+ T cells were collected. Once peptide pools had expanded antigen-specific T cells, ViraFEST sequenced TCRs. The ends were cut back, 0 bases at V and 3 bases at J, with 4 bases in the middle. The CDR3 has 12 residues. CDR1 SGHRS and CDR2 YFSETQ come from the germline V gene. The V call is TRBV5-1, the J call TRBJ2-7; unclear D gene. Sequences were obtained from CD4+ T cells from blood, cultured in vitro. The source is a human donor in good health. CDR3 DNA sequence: TGCGCCAGCAGCTTGGACGACTACGAGCAGTACTTC. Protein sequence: CASSLDDYEQYF.